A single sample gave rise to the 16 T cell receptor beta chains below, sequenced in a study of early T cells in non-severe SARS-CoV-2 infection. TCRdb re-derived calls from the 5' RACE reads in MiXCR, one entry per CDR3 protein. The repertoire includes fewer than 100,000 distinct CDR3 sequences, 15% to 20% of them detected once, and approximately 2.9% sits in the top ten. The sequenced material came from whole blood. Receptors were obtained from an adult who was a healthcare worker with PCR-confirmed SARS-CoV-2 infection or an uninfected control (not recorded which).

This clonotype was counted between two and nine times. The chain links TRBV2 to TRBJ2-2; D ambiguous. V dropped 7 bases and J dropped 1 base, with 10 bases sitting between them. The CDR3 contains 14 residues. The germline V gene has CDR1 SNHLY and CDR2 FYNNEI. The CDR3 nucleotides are TGTGCCAGCACCCGAGTGTGGAACACCGGGGAGCTGTTTTTT. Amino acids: CASTRVWNTGELFF.

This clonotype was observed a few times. The CDR3 spells CSVVLPSGDPYGYTF. The CDR3 DNA follows: TGCAGCGTTGTTCTACCTTCTGGGGATCCCTATGGCTACACCTTC. V gene TRBV29-1 combines with J gene TRBJ1-2; no firm D call. CDR3 size: 15 residues. Germline CDR1 is SQVTM and CDR2 is ANQGSEA. V was trimmed by 4 bases and J by 4 bases, leaving 19 bases between them.

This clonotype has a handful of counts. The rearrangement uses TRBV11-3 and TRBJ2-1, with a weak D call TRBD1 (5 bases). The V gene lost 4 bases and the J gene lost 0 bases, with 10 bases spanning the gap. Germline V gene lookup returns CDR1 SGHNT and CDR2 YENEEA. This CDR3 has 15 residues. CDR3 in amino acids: CASSSSQGSYNEQFF. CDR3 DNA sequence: TGTGCCAGCAGCTCATCCCAGGGCTCCTACAATGAGCAGTTCTTC.

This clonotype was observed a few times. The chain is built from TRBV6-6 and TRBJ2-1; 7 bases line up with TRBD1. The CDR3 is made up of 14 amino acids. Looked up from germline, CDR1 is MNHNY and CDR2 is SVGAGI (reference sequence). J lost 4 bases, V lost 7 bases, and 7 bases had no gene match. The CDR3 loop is CASTLRGSYNEQFF. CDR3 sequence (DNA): TGTGCCAGCACCCTCAGGGGGTCTTACAATGAGCAGTTCTTC.

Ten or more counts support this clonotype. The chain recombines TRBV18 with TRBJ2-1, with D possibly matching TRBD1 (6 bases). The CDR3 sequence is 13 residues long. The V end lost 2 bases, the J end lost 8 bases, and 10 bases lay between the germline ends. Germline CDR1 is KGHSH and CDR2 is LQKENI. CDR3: CASSPGQLDEQFF. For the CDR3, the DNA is TGTGCCAGCTCACCAGGACAGCTCGATGAGCAGTTCTTC.

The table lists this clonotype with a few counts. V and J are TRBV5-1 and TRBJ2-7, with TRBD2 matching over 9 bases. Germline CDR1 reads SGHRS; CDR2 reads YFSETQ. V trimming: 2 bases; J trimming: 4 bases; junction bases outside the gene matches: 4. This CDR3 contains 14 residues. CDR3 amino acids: CASSFSGGLYEQYF. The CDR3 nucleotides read TGCGCCAGCAGCTTTAGCGGGGGCCTTTACGAGCAGTACTTC.

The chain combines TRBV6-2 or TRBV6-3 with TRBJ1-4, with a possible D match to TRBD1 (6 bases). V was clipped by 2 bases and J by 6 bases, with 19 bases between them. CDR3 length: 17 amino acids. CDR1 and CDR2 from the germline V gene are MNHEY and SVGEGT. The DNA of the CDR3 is TGTGCCAGCAGTTACCTCGTGGGAGGACAGCGGGATGAAAAACTGTTTTTT. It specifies CASSYLVGGQRDEKLFF.

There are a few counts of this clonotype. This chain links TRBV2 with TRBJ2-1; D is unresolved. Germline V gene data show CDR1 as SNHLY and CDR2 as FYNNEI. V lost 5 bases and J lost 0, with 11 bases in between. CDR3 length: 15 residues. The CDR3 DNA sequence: TGTGCCAGCAGTCCTGATCTTAGCTCCTACAATGAGCAGTTCTTC. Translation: CASSPDLSSYNEQFF.

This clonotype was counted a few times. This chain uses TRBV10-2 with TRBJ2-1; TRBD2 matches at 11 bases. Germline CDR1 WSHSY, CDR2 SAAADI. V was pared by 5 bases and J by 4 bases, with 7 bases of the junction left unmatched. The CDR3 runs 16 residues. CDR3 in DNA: TGCGCCAGCAGTCCCGGACTAGCGGGTGATTACAATGAGCAGTTCTTC. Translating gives CASSPGLAGDYNEQFF.

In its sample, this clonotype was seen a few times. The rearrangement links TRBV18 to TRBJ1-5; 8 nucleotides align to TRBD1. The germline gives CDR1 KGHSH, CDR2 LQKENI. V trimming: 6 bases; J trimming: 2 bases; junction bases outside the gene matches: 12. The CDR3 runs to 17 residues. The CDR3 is CASSVNQGALGNQPQHF. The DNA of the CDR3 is TGTGCCAGCTCCGTTAACCAGGGGGCGCTGGGCAATCAGCCCCAGCATTTT.

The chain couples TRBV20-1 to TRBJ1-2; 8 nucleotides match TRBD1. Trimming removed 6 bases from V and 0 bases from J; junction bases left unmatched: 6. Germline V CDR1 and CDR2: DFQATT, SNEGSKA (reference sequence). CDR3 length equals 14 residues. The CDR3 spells CSAPDRGANYGYTF. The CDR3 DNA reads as TGCAGTGCCCCTGACAGGGGCGCTAACTATGGCTACACCTTC.

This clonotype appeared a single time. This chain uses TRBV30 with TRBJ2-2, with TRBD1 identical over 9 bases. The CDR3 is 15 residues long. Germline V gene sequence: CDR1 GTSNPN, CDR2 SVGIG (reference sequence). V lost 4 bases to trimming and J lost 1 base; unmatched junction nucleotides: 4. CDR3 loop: CAWIGQGRNTGELFF. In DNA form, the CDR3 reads TGTGCCTGGATTGGACAGGGGAGGAACACCGGGGAGCTGTTTTTT. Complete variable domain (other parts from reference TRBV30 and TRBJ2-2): SQTIHQWPATLVQPVGSPLSLECTVEGTSNPNLYWYRQAAGRGLQLLFYSVGIGQISSEVPQNLSASRPQDRQFILSSKKLLLSDSGFYLCAWIGQGRNTGELFFGEGSRLTVL.

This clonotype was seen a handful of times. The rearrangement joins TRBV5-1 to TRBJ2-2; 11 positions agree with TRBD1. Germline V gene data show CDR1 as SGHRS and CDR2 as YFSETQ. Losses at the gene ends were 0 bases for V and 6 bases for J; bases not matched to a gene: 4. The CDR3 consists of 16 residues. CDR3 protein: CASSLVPGQGAGELFF. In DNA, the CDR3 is TGCGCCAGCAGCTTGGTTCCGGGACAGGGGGCCGGGGAGCTGTTTTTT.

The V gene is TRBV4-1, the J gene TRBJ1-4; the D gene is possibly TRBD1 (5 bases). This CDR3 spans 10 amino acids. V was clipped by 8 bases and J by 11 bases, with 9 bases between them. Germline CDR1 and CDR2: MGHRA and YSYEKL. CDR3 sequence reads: CASWEGKLFF. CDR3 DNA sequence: TGCGCCAGCTGGGAGGGGAAACTGTTTTTT.

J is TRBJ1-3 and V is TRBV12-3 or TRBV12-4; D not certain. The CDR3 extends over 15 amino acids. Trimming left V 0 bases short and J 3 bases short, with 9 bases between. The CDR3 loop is CASSLAAGFGNTIYF. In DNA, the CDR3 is TGTGCCAGCAGTTTAGCTGCGGGCTTTGGAAACACCATATATTTT.

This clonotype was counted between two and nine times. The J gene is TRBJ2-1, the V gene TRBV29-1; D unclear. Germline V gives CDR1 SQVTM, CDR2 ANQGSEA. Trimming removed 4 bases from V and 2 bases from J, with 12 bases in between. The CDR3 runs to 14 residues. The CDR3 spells CSVVVRVTYNEQFF. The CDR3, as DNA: TGCAGCGTTGTTGTGAGAGTTACCTACAATGAGCAGTTCTTC.